This T cell receptor (beta chain) was found in a study of blood T cell repertoires in COVID-19. Study-level background: From the United States, Italy and Spain came samples of acute and convalescent COVID-19. Sources were T cells, B-cell-depleted T cells, or PBMCs; the material itself was cDNA or gDNA.

Study processing details: Estimation of nucleated cell counts relied on the amplification of reference gene primers. The table came from immunoSEQ multiplex PCR; TCRdb's copy has only in-frame clones and leaves some out. V, J and clone size derive from that table, while D and trimming were established from the DNA sequence. The sample includes about 200,000 clones, 85% seen only once; the top ten take 0.95%. Patients of the Seattle cohort, enrolled during active infection, were followed longitudinally. Deletions cut 3 bases from V and 9 bases from J, with 7 bases between. The CDR3 runs to 11 residues. Germline V lookup: CDR1 KGHDR, CDR2 SFDVKD.

The sequenced sample consisted of peripheral blood. This clonotype was sampled from a man aged 55 to 70 with COVID-19, enrolled during active disease. This chain links TRBV24-1 with TRBJ1-1; no clear D gene. Here the CDR3 DNA reads TGTGCCACCAGTGATGGAGTTAAAGCTTTCTTT. Translating it yields CATSDGVKAFF.